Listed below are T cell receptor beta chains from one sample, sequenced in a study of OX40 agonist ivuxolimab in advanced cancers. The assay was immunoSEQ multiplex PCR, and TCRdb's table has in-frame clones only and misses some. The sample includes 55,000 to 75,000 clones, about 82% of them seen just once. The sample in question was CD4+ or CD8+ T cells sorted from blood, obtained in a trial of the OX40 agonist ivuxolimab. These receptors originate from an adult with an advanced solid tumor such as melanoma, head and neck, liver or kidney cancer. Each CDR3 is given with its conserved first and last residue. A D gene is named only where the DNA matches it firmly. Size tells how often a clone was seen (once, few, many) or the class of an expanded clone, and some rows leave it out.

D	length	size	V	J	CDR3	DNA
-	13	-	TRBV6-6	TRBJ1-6	CASSYGENSPLHF	TGTGCCAGCAGTTACGGAGAAAATTCACCCCTCCACTTT
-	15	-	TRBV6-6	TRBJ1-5	CASSYSRADNQPQHF	TGTGCCAGCAGTTACTCACGGGCCGACAATCAGCCCCAGCATTTT
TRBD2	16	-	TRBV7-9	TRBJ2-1	CASSSPGGSSYNEQFF	TGTGCCAGCAGTTCACCCGGGGGGAGCTCCTACAATGAGCAGTTCTTC
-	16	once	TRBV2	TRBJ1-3	CASSEGGANSGNTIYF	TGTGCCAGCAGTGAAGGAGGGGCCAACTCTGGAAACACCATATATTTT
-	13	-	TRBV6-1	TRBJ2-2	CASRRELAGELFF	TGTGCCAGCAGGAGGGAGTTGGCCGGGGAGCTGTTTTTT
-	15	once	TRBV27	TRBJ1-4	CASSWVAGSKEKLFF	TGTGCCAGCAGTTGGGTGGCAGGGAGTAAGGAAAAACTGTTTTTT
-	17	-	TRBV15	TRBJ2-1	CATSRAGGRQVYNEQFF	TGTGCCACCAGCAGAGCAGGAGGGAGACAGGTTTACAATGAGCAGTTCTTC
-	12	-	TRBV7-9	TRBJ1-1	CASSLVPIEAFF	TGTGCCAGCAGCTTAGTACCGATTGAAGCTTTCTTT
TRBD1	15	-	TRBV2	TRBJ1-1	CASRATGGGNTEAFF	TGTGCCAGCAGAGCCACAGGGGGGGGGAACACTGAAGCTTTCTTT
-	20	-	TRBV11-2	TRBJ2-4	CASSLEGATVANLAKNIQYF	TGTGCCAGCAGCTTAGAGGGGGCGACGGTAGCAAACTTAGCCAAAAACATTCAGTACTTC
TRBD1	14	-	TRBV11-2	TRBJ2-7	CASSWTGSSYEQYF	TGTGCCAGCAGCTGGACAGGGAGCTCCTACGAGCAGTACTTC
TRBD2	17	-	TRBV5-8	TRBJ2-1	CASSLQRGLAVHGEQFF	TGTGCCAGCAGCTTACAACGGGGACTAGCGGTACATGGTGAGCAGTTCTTC
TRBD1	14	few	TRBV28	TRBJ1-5	CASSRQGDNQPQHF	TGTGCCAGCAGCCGACAGGGAGATAATCAGCCCCAGCATTTT
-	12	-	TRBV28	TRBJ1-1	CASSEDGGKAFF	TGTGCCAGCAGTGAGGATGGTGGGAAGGCTTTCTTT
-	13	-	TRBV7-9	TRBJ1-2	CASSLGTGYGYTF	TGTGCCAGCAGCTTAGGTACAGGCTATGGCTACACCTTC
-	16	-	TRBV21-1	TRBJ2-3	CASSSGQGEGTDTQYF	TGTGCCAGCAGCAGCGGACAGGGGGAGGGCACAGATACGCAGTATTTT
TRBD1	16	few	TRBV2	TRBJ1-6	CASSERDRTGNSPLHF	TGTGCCAGCAGTGAACGGGACCGGACAGGGAATTCACCCCTCCACTTT
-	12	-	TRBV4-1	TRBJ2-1	CASSPGRNEQFF	TGCGCCAGCAGCCCAGGGAGGAATGAGCAGTTCTTC
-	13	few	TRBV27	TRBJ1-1	CASSLGVQTEAFF	TGTGCCAGCAGTCTGGGGGTTCAGACTGAAGCTTTCTTT
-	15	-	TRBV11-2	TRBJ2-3	CASSFNVGSTDTQYF	TGTGCCAGCAGCTTTAACGTTGGTAGCACAGATACGCAGTATTTT
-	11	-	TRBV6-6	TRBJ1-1	CAGQANTEAFF	TGTGCCGGACAAGCGAACACTGAAGCTTTCTTT
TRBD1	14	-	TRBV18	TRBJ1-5	CASSLTGGRQPQHF	TGTGCCAGCTCACTAACAGGGGGCAGGCAGCCCCAGCATTTT
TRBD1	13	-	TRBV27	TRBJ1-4	CATKTGDGEKLFF	TGTGCCACCAAGACAGGGGACGGTGAAAAACTGTTTTTT
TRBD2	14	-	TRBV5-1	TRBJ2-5	CASRGLAGAETQYF	TGCGCCAGCAGAGGACTAGCGGGAGCGGAGACCCAGTACTTC
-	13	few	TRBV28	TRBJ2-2	CASSLGNTGELFF	TGTGCCAGCAGTTTGGGGAACACCGGGGAGCTGTTTTTT